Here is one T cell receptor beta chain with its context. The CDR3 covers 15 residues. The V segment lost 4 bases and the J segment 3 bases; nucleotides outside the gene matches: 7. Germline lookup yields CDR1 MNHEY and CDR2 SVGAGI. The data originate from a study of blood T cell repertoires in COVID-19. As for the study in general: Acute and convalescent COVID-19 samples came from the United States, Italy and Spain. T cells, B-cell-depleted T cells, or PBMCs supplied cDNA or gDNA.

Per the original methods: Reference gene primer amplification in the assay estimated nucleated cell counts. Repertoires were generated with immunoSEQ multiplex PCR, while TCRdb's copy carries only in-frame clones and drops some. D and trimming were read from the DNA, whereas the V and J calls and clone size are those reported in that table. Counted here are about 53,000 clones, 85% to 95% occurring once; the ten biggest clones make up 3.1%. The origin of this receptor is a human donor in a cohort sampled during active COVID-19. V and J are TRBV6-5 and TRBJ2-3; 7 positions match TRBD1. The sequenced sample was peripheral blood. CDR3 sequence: CASSLPGQSTDTQYF. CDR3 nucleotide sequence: TGTGCCAGCAGTTTACCGGGACAGAGTACAGATACGCAGTATTTT.